The text below deals with one TCR beta chain. Antigen unknown. PCR was performed using 60 Vbeta and 13 Jbeta primers. Sequencing used immunoSEQ multiplex PCR; TCRdb keeps in-frame clones, though not all of them. In the table there are 120,000 or so clones, under 70% of which are singletons. The germline CDR1 and CDR2 sequences are SGHRS and YFSETQ. V gave up 1 base and J gave up 7 bases; unmatched junction bases: 4. The CDR3 totals 15 residues. This sample is part of a study of cytomegalovirus exposure and HLA in healthy donors. Study-level points and caveats: HLA allele associations emerged for around 15,000 TCR beta sequences in a later analysis, at 0.05 false discovery rate. Earlier results showed most TCR beta V segments being productive about 90% or about 30% of the time.

The origin of this receptor is a man younger than 30 in good health and CMV-seronegative. Sequenced input: PBMCs. V and J are TRBV5-1 and TRBJ1-6, with 8 positions matching TRBD1. This CDR3 reads CASSLMTGVNSPLHF. The CDR3 nucleotides read TGCGCCAGCAGCTTGATGACAGGGGTAAATTCACCCCTCCACTTT.